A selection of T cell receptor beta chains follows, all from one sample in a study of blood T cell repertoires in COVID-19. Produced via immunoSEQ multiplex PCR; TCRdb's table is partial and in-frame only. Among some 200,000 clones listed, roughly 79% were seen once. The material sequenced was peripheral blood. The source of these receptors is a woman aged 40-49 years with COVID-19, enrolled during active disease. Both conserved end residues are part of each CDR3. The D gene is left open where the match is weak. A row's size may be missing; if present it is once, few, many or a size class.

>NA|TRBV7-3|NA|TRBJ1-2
CASSLFAGIGYGYTF
TGTGCCAGCAGCTTATTCGCAGGGATAGGCTATGGCTACACCTTC
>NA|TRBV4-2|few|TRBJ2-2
CASSRAQVGAGGELFF
TGTGCCAGCAGCCGTGCCCAGGTGGGGGCCGGCGGGGAGCTGTTTTTT
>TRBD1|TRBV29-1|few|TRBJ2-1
CSGWTGGSYNEQFF
TGCAGCGGCTGGACAGGGGGTTCCTACAATGAGCAGTTCTTC
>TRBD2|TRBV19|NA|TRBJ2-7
CASRTAGEGEQYF
TGTGCCAGTAGAACAGCGGGAGAAGGGGAGCAGTACTTC
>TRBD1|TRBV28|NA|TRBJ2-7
CASSETGVGSYEQYF
TGTGCCAGCAGTGAGACAGGGGTGGGCTCCTACGAGCAGTACTTC
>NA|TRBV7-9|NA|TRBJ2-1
CASSAGGGSERDEQFF
TGTGCCAGCAGCGCCGGGGGCGGGAGTGAGCGGGATGAGCAGTTCTTC
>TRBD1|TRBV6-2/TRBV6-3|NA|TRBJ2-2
CASSPRDRLLGGELFF
TGTGCCAGCAGCCCTCGGGACAGACTCCTTGGCGGGGAGCTGTTTTTT
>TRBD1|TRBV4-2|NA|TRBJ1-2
CASSQDDRANNYGYTF
TGTGCCAGCAGCCAAGATGACAGGGCGAATAACTATGGCTACACCTTC
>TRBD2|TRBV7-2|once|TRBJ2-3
CASSFGRTSGPKAQYF
TGTGCCAGCAGCTTTGGCCGGACTAGCGGACCTAAGGCGCAGTATTTT
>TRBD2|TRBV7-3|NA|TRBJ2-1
CASSSQSSGGANEQFF
TGTGCCAGCAGCTCCCAATCTAGCGGGGGGGCGAATGAGCAGTTCTTC
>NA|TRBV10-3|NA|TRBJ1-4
CAISESGGGGEKLFF
TGTGCCATCAGTGAGTCGGGAGGAGGAGGTGAAAAACTGTTTTTT
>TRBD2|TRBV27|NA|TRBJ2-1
CATRTSGFYNEQFF
TGTGCCACAAGGACTAGCGGTTTCTACAATGAGCAGTTCTTC
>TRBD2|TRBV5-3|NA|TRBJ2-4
CARSLREDIQYF
TGTGCCAGAAGCTTACGGGAGGACATTCAGTACTTC
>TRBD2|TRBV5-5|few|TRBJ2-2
CASSGTSGTGELFF
TGTGCCAGCAGTGGGACTAGCGGGACCGGGGAGCTGTTTTTT
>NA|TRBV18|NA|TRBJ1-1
CASSPDRAEAFF
TGTGCCAGCTCACCCGACAGAGCTGAAGCTTTCTTT
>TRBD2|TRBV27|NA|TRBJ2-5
CASSLGLTSGVVETQYF
TGTGCCAGCAGTTTAGGTTTAACTAGCGGGGTGGTGGAGACCCAGTACTTC
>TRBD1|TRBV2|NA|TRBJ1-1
CASRTQGVNTEAFF
TGTGCCAGCAGGACCCAGGGGGTGAACACTGAAGCTTTCTTT
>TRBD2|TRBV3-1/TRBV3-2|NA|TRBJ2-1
CASSQVLAGGYNEQFF
TGTGCCAGCAGCCAAGTGCTAGCGGGAGGGTATAATGAGCAGTTCTTC
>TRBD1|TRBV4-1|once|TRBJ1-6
CASSRNPGQGNSPLHF
TGCGCCAGCAGCCGTAATCCGGGACAGGGAAATTCACCCCTCCACTTT
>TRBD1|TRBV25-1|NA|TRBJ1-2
CASSGGQAFLYGYTF
TGTGCCAGCAGTGGGGGACAGGCCTTCCTCTATGGCTACACCTTC
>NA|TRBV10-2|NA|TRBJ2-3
CASRKPGTTADTQYF
TGCGCCAGCAGAAAACCCGGGACAACCGCAGATACGCAGTATTTT
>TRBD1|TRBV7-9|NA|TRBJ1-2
CAIPFRDRDGYTF
TGTGCCATCCCATTCCGGGACAGAGATGGCTACACCTTC
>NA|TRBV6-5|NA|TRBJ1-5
CASRPQGYSNQPQHF
TGTGCCAGCAGGCCCCAGGGATATAGCAATCAGCCCCAGCATTTT
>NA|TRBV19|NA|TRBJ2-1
CASSIGVRNEQFF
TGTGCCAGTAGTATCGGCGTGAGGAATGAGCAGTTCTTC
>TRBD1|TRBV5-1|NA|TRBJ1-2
CASSRDRGLDGYTF
TGCGCCAGCAGCCGGGACAGGGGGCTGGATGGCTACACCTTC
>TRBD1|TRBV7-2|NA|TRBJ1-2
CASSLGGQSNYGYTF
TGTGCCAGCAGCTTAGGGGGACAGTCTAACTATGGCTACACCTTC
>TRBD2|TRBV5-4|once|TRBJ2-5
CASSFAQRGGQETQYF
TGTGCCAGCAGCTTCGCCCAGCGGGGGGGCCAAGAGACCCAGTACTTC
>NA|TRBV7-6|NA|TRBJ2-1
CASSLRASNEQFF
TGTGCCAGCAGCTTACGAGCGTCCAATGAGCAGTTCTTC
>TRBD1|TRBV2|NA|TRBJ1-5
CASSGGTGIQPQHF
TGTGCCAGCAGTGGAGGGACAGGGATTCAGCCCCAGCATTTT
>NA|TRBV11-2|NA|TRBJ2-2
CASSSRGIGELFF
TGTGCCAGCAGCTCAAGGGGTATCGGGGAGCTGTTTTTT
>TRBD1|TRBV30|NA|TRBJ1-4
CAWSVDRVATNEKLFF
TGTGCCTGGAGTGTAGACAGGGTAGCAACTAATGAAAAACTGTTTTTT
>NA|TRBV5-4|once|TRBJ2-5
CASSLAVLRGLGTQYF
TGTGCCAGCAGCTTGGCCGTTCTTAGGGGTCTTGGGACCCAGTACTTC
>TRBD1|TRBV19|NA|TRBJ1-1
CASSRGTGDMNTEAFF
TGTGCCAGTAGTAGGGGGACAGGAGACATGAACACTGAAGCTTTCTTT
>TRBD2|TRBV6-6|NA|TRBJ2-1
CASSLAGDSYNEQFF
TGTGCCAGCAGTCTCGCGGGGGACTCCTACAATGAGCAGTTCTTC
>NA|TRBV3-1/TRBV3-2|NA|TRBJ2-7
CASSFREGYSYEQYF
TGTGCCAGCAGCTTCAGAGAAGGCTACAGCTACGAGCAGTACTTC
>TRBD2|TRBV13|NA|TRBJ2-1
CASSLGAGGFGEQFF
TGTGCCAGCAGCTTAGGCGCGGGGGGGTTTGGTGAGCAGTTCTTC
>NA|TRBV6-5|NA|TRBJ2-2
CASRAGVIGELFF
TGTGCCAGCAGGGCCGGGGTTATCGGGGAGCTGTTTTTT
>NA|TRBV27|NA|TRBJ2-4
CASSLSPRQENIQYF
TGTGCCAGCAGTTTATCGCCGCGACAGGAAAACATTCAGTACTTC
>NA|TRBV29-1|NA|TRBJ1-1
CSVAGVLLGNTEAFF
TGCAGCGTTGCAGGGGTGCTTCTCGGGAACACTGAAGCTTTCTTT
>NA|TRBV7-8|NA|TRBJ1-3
CASSPTGPSGNTIYF
TGTGCCAGCAGTCCAACAGGACCTTCTGGAAACACCATATATTTT
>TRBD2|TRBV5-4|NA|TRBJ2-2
CASSLGSGGLGGELFF
TGTGCCAGCAGCTTGGGATCGGGGGGATTGGGCGGGGAGCTGTTTTTT
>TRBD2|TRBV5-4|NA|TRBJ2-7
CASSLQLAGNEQYF
TGTGCCAGCAGCTTGCAACTAGCGGGAAACGAGCAGTACTTC
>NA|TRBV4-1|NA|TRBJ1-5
CASSHSGGGSQPQHF
TGCGCCAGCAGCCATTCGGGGGGAGGCAGCCAGCCCCAGCATTTT
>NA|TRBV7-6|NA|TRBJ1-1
CASSARLGTEAFF
TGTGCCAGCAGCGCTCGACTGGGCACTGAAGCTTTCTTT
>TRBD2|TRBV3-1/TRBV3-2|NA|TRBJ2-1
CASSPRGGGPGEQFF
TGTGCCAGCAGCCCACGTGGGGGAGGGCCGGGGGAGCAGTTCTTC
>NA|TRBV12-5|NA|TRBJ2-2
CASGPGTANTGELFF
TGTGCTAGTGGTCCCGGTACAGCGAACACCGGGGAGCTGTTTTTT
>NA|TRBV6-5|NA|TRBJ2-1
CASQTYNEQFF
TGTGCCAGCCAGACCTACAATGAGCAGTTCTTC
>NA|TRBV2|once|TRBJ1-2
CASTRSESYGYTF
TGTGCCAGCACGAGGTCTGAGTCCTATGGCTACACCTTC
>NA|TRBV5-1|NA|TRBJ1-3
CASSLGVYSGNTIYF
TGCGCCAGCAGCTTGGGCGTGTACTCTGGAAACACCATATATTTT
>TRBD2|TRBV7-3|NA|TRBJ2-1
CASSLSGGNNEQFF
TGTGCCAGCAGCTTAAGCGGGGGTAACAATGAGCAGTTCTTC